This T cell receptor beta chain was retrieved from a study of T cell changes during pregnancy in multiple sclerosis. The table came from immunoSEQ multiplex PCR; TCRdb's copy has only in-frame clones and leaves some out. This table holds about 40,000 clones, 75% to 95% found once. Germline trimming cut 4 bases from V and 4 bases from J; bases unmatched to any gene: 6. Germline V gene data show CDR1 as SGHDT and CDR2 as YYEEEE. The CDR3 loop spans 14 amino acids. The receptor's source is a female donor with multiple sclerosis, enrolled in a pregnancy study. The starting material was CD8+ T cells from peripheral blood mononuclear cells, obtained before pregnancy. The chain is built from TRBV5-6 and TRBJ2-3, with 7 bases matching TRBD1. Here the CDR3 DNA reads TGTGCCAGCAGCACGGACAGGACTGCAGATACGCAGTATTTT. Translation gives CASSTDRTADTQYF.